This T cell receptor (beta chain) was sequenced in a study of metastatic and nonmetastatic thyroid tumors. Nobody among the patients had been given any treatment before thyroid surgery. This CDR3 contains 14 residues. The J segment lost 1 base and the V segment lost 4 bases, leaving 5 bases of the junction unmatched. Germline V gives CDR1 SGHNT, CDR2 YYREEE (reference sequence). This clone was detected ten times or more. Study processing details: In papillary thyroid cancer, a distant-metastasis classifier was built using CDR3 differences across clinicopathological groups. Through MiXCR, TCRdb re-clonotyped the PCR reads. These V and J calls originate from TCRdb's pipeline instead of the authors' own analysis. Among roughly 6,400 clones listed, approximately 16% were seen once.

Sequenced input: tumor tissue. The genes are TRBV5-4 and TRBJ2-7; 7 nucleotides align to TRBD1. The source of this sequence is a male donor with papillary thyroid cancer or a benign thyroid nodule (not recorded which). Some clones in this sample may be carry-over from other donors' samples. The CDR3 nucleotides are TGTGCCAGCAGCAGGGACAGATGGTCCTACGAGCAGTACTTC. As protein: CASSRDRWSYEQYF.